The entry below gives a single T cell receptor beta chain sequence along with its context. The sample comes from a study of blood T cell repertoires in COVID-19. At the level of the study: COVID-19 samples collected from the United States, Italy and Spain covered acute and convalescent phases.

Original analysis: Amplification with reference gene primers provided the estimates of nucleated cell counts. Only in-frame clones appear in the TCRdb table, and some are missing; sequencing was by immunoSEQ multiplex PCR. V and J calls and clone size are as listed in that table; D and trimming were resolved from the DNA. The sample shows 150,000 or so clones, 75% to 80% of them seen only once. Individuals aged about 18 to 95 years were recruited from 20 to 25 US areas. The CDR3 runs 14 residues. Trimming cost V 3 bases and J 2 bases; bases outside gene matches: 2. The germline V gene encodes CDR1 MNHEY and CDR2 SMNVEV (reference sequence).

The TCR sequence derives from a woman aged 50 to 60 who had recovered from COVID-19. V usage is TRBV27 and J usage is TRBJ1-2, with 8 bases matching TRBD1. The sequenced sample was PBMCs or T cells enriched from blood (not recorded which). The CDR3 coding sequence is TGTGCCAGCAGTTTGCAGGGGGCGAACTATGGCTACACCTTC. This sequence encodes CASSLQGANYGYTF.